This T cell receptor beta chain was sequenced in a study of cytomegalovirus exposure and HLA in healthy donors. The donors were members of the roughly 120-subject validation cohort (separate from the roughly 680-subject first cohort). General study findings and limits: As was reported, the classifier diagnosed cytomegalovirus status with high specificity and sensitivity. The study put 150 to 200 TCR beta chains on its list as cytomegalovirus-associated. Most TCR sequences were seen very rarely across donors, but some public TCRs occurred in many.

The method was immunoSEQ multiplex PCR; TCRdb's version includes in-frame clones alone and lacks a portion of them. The table records around 95,000 clones, around 85% of them present only once. The V and J ends lost 6 bases and 6 bases respectively, with 12 bases between them. CDR1 is MDHEN, CDR2 SYDVKM, per germline. CDR3 length: 12 residues. About this clone: Its specificity is not known.

The chain joins TRBV28 to TRBJ2-7; D might be TRBD2 (5 bases). The specimen sequenced was PBMCs. The TCR was taken from a man between 18 and 29 years old in good health and CMV-seropositive. The DNA for the CDR3 is TGTGCCAGCAGCAGCGGCCTTGTCGAGCAGTACGTC. Amino acids: CASSSGLVEQYV.